This T cell receptor (beta chain) was sequenced in a study of T and B cells in COVID-19 patients. TRB rearrangements were amplified by multiplex PCR with BIOMED2 TRB-A/B primers. TCRdb passed the multiplex PCR reads through MiXCR, listing each CDR3 protein once. The profile shows under 1,500 distinct CDR3 sequences, 25% to 30% of them singletons. This CDR3 contains 17 residues. Germline CDR1 SGHNT, CDR2 YYREEE (reference sequence). The junction had 13 bases not matched to a gene; V was cut back by 0 bases and J by 6 bases. By share, this clonotype ranks as medium-sized. Each TRB amplification used roughly 230-550 ng of genomic DNA from blood.

The receptor comes from a human donor with active COVID-19. Specimen: blood. The chain carries TRBV5-4 and TRBJ2-5; 8 bases map to TRBD2. The CDR3 DNA reads TGTGCCAGCAGCTTGGCCGGGGGTGCGGGAGGTCGAAAGACCCAGTACTTC. Translating it yields CASSLAGGAGGRKTQYF. The full variable domain, with the rest looked up from reference TRBV5-4 and TRBJ2-5, is ETGVTQSPTHLIKTRGQQVTLRCSSQSGHNTVSWYQQALGQGPQFIFQYYREEENGRGNFPPRFSGLQFPNYSSELNVNALELDDSALYLCASSLAGGAGGRKTQYFGPGTRLLVL.